Following are 25 T cell receptor beta chains from one sample sequenced in a study of beta chain features in type 1 diabetes. Expressed TCRB transcripts were sequenced because the entire RNA isolate underwent reverse transcription. Clones were sequenced by immunoSEQ multiplex PCR, and TCRdb holds only the in-frame ones, with some missing. The sample lists almost 250,000 clones, about 14% occurring once. The sequenced material came from naive CD4+ T cells from blood. All receptors come from a woman between 35 and 50 years old in good health.

This clone was seen a few times. The chain uses TRBV7-9 and TRBJ1-6, with D tentatively TRBD1 (5 bases). V was pared by 4 bases and J by 2 bases, with 15 bases between. The CDR3 consists of 17 residues. Germline V CDR1 and CDR2: SEHNR, FQNEAQ (reference sequence). The CDR3 reads CASSYAGERTYNSPLHF. The CDR3 coding sequence is TGTGCCAGCAGCTACGCGGGGGAAAGAACCTATAATTCACCCCTCCACTTT.

A few counts support this clone. The chain combines TRBV11-2 with TRBJ1-6; 9 bases fit TRBD1. Unmatched junction bases numbered 4, after V lost 5 bases and J lost 8 bases. CDR1 is SGHAT, CDR2 FQNNGV, per germline. This CDR3 contains 14 residues. This CDR3 reads CASSRDRADSPLHF. CDR3 bases: TGTGCCAGCAGCCGGGACAGGGCTGATTCACCCCTCCACTTT.

The V call is TRBV19, the J call TRBJ2-7, with D possibly being TRBD1 (6 bases). The V gene lost 8 bases and the J gene lost 2 bases, with 19 bases spanning the gap. Germline V lookup: CDR1 LNHDA, CDR2 SQIVND (reference sequence). CDR3 length: 15 amino acids. The CDR3: CASARRGEGTYEQYF. CDR3 coding DNA: TGTGCCAGTGCACGCAGGGGTGAAGGGACCTACGAGCAGTACTTC.

The rearrangement uses TRBV7-8 and TRBJ2-5; D is perhaps TRBD1 (5 bases). V was clipped by 5 bases and J by 1 base, with 11 bases between them. Germline V gene lookup returns CDR1 SGHVS and CDR2 FQNEAQ. CDR3 length equals 14 residues. CDR3 in amino acids: CASSVPGFQETQYF. The CDR3 DNA is TGTGCCAGCAGCGTCCCAGGGTTCCAAGAGACCCAGTACTTC.

This clone was counted only a few times. The genes are TRBV18 and TRBJ1-1; 9 nucleotides match TRBD1. J was trimmed by 0 bases and V by 3 bases; bases with no gene match: 5. In germline, CDR1 is KGHSH, CDR2 LQKENI. The CDR3 has 16 residues. The chain's CDR3 is CASSPMDRGLNTEAFF. The CDR3 DNA reads as TGTGCCAGCTCACCCATGGACAGGGGCCTGAACACTGAAGCTTTCTTT.

This chain joins TRBV18 and TRBJ2-7; TRBD1 agrees at 8 bases. V shed 2 bases, J shed 1 base, and the junction held 1 base outside the gene matches. This CDR3 comprises 14 residues. Germline V lookup: CDR1 KGHSH, CDR2 LQKENI. Here the CDR3 reads CASSPDRGSYEQYF. The DNA of the CDR3 is TGTGCCAGCTCACCAGACAGGGGATCCTACGAGCAGTACTTC.

The J gene is TRBJ2-2, the V gene TRBV19; 11 nucleotides match TRBD1. The V gene's germline CDR1 is LNHDA and CDR2 SQIVND (reference sequence). This CDR3 has 15 amino acids. Trimming removed 4 bases from V and 5 bases from J; junction bases left unmatched: 3. The CDR3 here is CASSRTGGHTGELFF. CDR3 nucleotides: TGTGCCAGTAGTAGGACAGGGGGCCATACCGGGGAGCTGTTTTTT.

This clone was detected only once. The V gene is TRBV6-6, the J gene TRBJ1-5, with a tentative D call TRBD1 (5 bases). Germline CDR1 and CDR2: MNHNY and SVGAGI (reference sequence). V was clipped by 2 bases and J by 6 bases, with 5 bases between them. The CDR3 runs to 12 residues. The CDR3 DNA is TGTGCCAGCAGTTACCAGGGTCAGCCCCAGCATTTT. It yields the protein CASSYQGQPQHF.

The chain has TRBV5-4 and TRBJ2-7; 9 positions agree with TRBD2. This CDR3 spans 14 amino acids. From germline, CDR1 is SGHNT and CDR2 YYREEE (reference sequence). After removal of 4 bases from V and 6 bases from J, the junction contained 8 bases not matched to a gene. CDR3 coding DNA: TGTGCCAGCAGCCCGGGACTAGCCACGGGCGAGCAGTACTTC. Translating it yields CASSPGLATGEQYF.

The sample holds a few counts of this clone. The rearrangement links TRBV5-1 to TRBJ2-6, with D possibly being TRBD2 (5 bases). The CDR3 length is 19 residues. Trimming stripped 0 bases from V and 0 bases from J, with 16 bases between. Germline loops: CDR1 SGHRS, CDR2 YFSETQ. The DNA for the CDR3 is TGCGCCAGCAGCTTGGCCCCCCCGGGCCTAGCCTCTGGGGCCAACGTCCTGACTTTC. Its translation: CASSLAPPGLASGANVLTF.

The chain uses TRBV7-6 and TRBJ2-2, with TRBD1 matching 8 bases. Germline V lookup: CDR1 SGHVS, CDR2 FNYEAQ. This CDR3 has 16 amino acids. V dropped 2 bases and J dropped 4; count of bases not matched to a gene: 6. The CDR3 loop is CASSLTGGPGTGELFF. DNA for the CDR3: TGTGCCAGCAGCTTAACAGGGGGACCGGGCACCGGGGAGCTGTTTTTT.

The CDR3 nucleotides read TGTGCCAGCAGCCGTCACCGCAACGGGTATGGGAACTATGGCTACACCTTC. Its translation is CASSRHRNGYGNYGYTF. The rearrangement links TRBV6-4 to TRBJ1-2; D is undetermined. The CDR3 is made up of 17 amino acids. Germline CDR1 and CDR2: MRHNA and SNTAGT. The V end lost 6 bases, the J end lost 2 bases, and 22 bases lay between the germline ends.

This clone was found a few times. This chain links TRBV11-2 with TRBJ1-5; 7 positions agree with TRBD1. Germline V gene lookup returns CDR1 SGHAT and CDR2 FQNNGV. The CDR3 consists of 15 residues. J gave up 6 bases and V 1 base, and 6 bases lay outside the gene matches. The chain's CDR3 is CASSLGNTGVQPQHF. Written as DNA, the CDR3 is TGTGCCAGCAGCTTAGGAAACACAGGGGTTCAGCCCCAGCATTTT.

The chain joins TRBV18 to TRBJ2-7, with TRBD1 identical over 12 bases. The CDR3 runs 13 residues. With V trimmed by 7 bases and J by 4 bases, 2 bases remained unmatched. The germline CDR1 and CDR2 sequences are KGHSH and LQKENI. CDR3 in DNA: TGTGCCAGCTTGGGACAGGGGGCGTACGAGCAGTACTTC. It encodes CASLGQGAYEQYF.

V usage is TRBV5-4 and J usage is TRBJ2-1; D possibly corresponds to TRBD1 (6 bases). The CDR3 loop spans 13 amino acids. Germline assignment: CDR1 SGHNT and CDR2 YYREEE (reference sequence). V was trimmed by 4 bases and J by 6 bases, leaving 11 bases between them. The CDR3 bases are TGTGCCAGCAGCCAACAGGGACCCAATGAGCAGTTCTTC. Protein product: CASSQQGPNEQFF.

The V call is TRBV5-1, the J call TRBJ1-1; D is unclear. Trimming cost V 5 bases and J 5 bases, with 7 bases left between them. In germline, CDR1 is SGHRS, CDR2 YFSETQ. This CDR3 contains 11 residues. The CDR3 DNA follows: TGCGCCAGCAGGTGGGAGACTGAAGCTTTCTTT. Translating gives CASRWETEAFF.

This chain joins TRBV4-1 and TRBJ2-1, with no clear D. The germline gives CDR1 MGHRA, CDR2 YSYEKL. The CDR3 extends over 16 amino acids. Trimming took 1 base from V and 4 from J, leaving 14 bases between them. CDR3 loop: CASSQAPRKSYNEQFF. The CDR3 nucleotides are TGCGCCAGCAGCCAAGCGCCCAGGAAAAGTTACAATGAGCAGTTCTTC.

The chain links TRBV7-8 to TRBJ1-3; no reliable D call. Trimming shortened V by 2 bases and J by 8 bases, and 7 bases separated the two germline ends. CDR1 SGHVS and CDR2 FQNEAQ come from the germline V gene. The CDR3 extends over 12 amino acids. CDR3 sequence: CASSLFSDTIYF. CDR3 bases: TGTGCCAGCAGCTTATTCAGCGACACCATATATTTT.

V gene TRBV5-6 combines with J gene TRBJ2-7, with D possibly being TRBD2 (5 bases). The CDR3 is 13 amino acids. Trimming left V 2 bases short and J 0 bases short, with 6 bases between. Germline CDR1 reads SGHDT; CDR2 reads YYEEEE. The CDR3 coding sequence is TGTGCCAGCAGCTTCGGGGTCTCCTACGAGCAGTACTTC. Amino acids: CASSFGVSYEQYF.

In its sample, this clone was seen a few times. The CDR3 nucleotides read TGTGCCAGCTCGCCGGACGGGGGTGACACTGAAGCTTTCTTT. Translating it yields CASSPDGGDTEAFF. This chain links TRBV18 with TRBJ1-1; a weak D match, TRBD1 (5 bases). Looked up from germline, CDR1 is KGHSH and CDR2 is LQKENI. The CDR3 runs to 14 residues. Trimming left V 6 bases short and J 3 bases short, with 14 bases between.

In its sample, this clone was seen a few times. J is TRBJ1-1 and V is TRBV7-9; perhaps TRBD1 as D (6 bases). Germline CDR1 is SEHNR and CDR2 is FQNEAQ (reference sequence). V was cut by 1 base and J by 5 bases, with 14 bases left in between. This CDR3 is built from 15 residues. CDR3 DNA sequence: TGTGCCAGCAGCTTAGGGGGAGAGGGGGGGACTGAAGCTTTCTTT. Translated: CASSLGGEGGTEAFF. Combining the CDR3 with reference TRBV7-9 and TRBJ1-1 gives the whole variable domain DTGVSQNPRHKITKRGQNVTFRCDPISEHNRLYWYRQTLGQGPEFLTYFQNEAQLEKSRLLSDRFSAERPKGSFSTLEIQRTEQGDSAMYLCASSLGGEGGTEAFFGQGTRLTVV.

This clone was detected only a few times. The chain is built from TRBV18 and TRBJ2-7; 8 bases match TRBD1. Germline V CDR1 and CDR2: KGHSH, LQKENI. Trimming removed 3 bases from V and 2 bases from J; junction bases left unmatched: 6. The CDR3 runs 15 residues. CDR3 protein: CASSPGTGGTYEQYF. CDR3 sequence (DNA): TGTGCCAGCTCACCGGGGACAGGCGGCACCTACGAGCAGTACTTC.

This clone has more than one count but fewer than ten. The junction departs from germline at one end; a sequencing error may be responsible. The chain employs TRBV7-2 and TRBJ2-3, with TRBD1 identical over 9 bases. The V gene's germline CDR1 is SGHTA and CDR2 FQGNSA. The CDR3 spans 12 residues. This chain's CDR3 is CASSRDRETQYF. In DNA, the CDR3 is TGCGCCAGCAGCCGGGACAGGGAAACGCAGTATTTT.

V is TRBV15 and J is TRBJ2-6; no firm D call. Germline loops: CDR1 LNHNV, CDR2 YYDKDF (reference sequence). Trimming took 0 bases from V and 3 from J, leaving 12 bases between them. The CDR3 is 17 residues long. CDR3 residues: CATSREVGRGGANVLTF. CDR3 DNA sequence: TGTGCCACCAGCAGAGAAGTAGGTCGAGGTGGGGCCAACGTCCTGACTTTC. Together with reference TRBV15 and TRBJ2-6, the CDR3 gives the full variable domain: DAMVIQNPRYQVTQFGKPVTLSCSQTLNHNVMYWYQQKSSQAPKLLFHYYDKDFNNEADTPDNFQSRRPNTSFCFLDIRSPGLGDTAMYLCATSREVGRGGANVLTFGAGSRLTVL.

The chain couples TRBV2 to TRBJ2-5; 9 bases align to TRBD2. The germline V gene encodes CDR1 SNHLY and CDR2 FYNNEI. The trim removed 6 bases at V and 7 bases at J, leaving 9 bases unmatched. The CDR3 contains 14 residues. CDR3 loop: CASRTAGGQGTQYF. CDR3 nucleotides: TGTGCCAGCAGGACAGCGGGGGGTCAGGGGACCCAGTACTTC.